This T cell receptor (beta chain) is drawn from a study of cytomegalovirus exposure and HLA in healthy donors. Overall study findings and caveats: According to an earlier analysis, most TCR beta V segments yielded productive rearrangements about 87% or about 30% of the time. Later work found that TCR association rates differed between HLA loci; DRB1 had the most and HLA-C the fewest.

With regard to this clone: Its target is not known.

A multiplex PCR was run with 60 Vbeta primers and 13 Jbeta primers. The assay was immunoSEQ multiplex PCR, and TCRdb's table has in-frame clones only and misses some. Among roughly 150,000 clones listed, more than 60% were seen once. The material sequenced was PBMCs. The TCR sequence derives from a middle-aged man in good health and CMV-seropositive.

CDR3 in amino acids: CASSSPGAMLNTGELFF. The CDR3 region has the DNA TGTGCCAGCAGCTCGCCGGGAGCTATGCTGAACACCGGGGAGCTGTTTTTT. The chain combines TRBV7-2 with TRBJ2-2, with D tentatively TRBD2 (6 bases). Per the germline V gene, CDR1 is SGHTA and CDR2 is FQGNSA. The CDR3 loop spans 17 amino acids. V shed 4 bases and J shed 1 base, with 16 bases lying between them.